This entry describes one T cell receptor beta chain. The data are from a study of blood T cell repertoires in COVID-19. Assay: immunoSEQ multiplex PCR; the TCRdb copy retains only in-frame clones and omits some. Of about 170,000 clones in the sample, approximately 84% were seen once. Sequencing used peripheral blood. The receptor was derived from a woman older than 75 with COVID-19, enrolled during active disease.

CDR3 residues: CAQRRPGDTQYF. The DNA of the CDR3 is TGTGCCCAGAGGCGGCCGGGGGATACGCAGTATTTT. This chain uses TRBV30 with TRBJ2-3; a weak D match, TRBD2 (5 bases). The germline CDR1 and CDR2 sequences are GTSNPN and SVGIG (reference sequence). Trimming removed 8 bases from V and 6 bases from J, with 15 bases in between. The CDR3 covers 12 residues.